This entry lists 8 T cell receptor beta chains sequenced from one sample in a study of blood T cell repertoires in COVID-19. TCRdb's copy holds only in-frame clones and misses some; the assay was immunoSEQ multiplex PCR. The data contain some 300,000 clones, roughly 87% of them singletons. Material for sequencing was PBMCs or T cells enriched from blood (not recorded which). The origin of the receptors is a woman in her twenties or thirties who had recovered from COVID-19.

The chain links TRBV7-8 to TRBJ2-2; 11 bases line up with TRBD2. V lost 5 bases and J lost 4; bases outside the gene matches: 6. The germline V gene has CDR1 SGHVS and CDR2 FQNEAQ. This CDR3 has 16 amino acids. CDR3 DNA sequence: TGTGCCAGCAGCACCCTAGCGGGGGGACTCACCGGGGAGCTGTTTTTT. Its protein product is CASSTLAGGLTGELFF.

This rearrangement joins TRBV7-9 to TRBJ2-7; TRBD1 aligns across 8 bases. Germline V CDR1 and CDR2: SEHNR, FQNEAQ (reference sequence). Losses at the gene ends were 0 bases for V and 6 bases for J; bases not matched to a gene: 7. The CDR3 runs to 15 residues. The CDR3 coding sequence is TGTGCCAGCAGCTTAGCGGGGGGACAGGTTTTCGAGCAGTACTTC. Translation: CASSLAGGQVFEQYF.

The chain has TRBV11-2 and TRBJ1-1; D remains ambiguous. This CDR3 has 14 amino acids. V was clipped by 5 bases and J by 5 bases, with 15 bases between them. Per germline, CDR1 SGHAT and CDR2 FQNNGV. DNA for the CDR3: TGTGCCAGCAGCCCAGGAGCGGGCGGAACTGAAGCTTTCTTT. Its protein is CASSPGAGGTEAFF.

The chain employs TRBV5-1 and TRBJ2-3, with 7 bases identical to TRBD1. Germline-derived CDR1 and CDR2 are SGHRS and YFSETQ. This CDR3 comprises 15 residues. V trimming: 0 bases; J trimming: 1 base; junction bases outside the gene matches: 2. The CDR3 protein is CASSLGDSGTDTQYF. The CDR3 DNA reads TGCGCCAGCAGCTTGGGGGACAGTGGCACAGATACGCAGTATTTT.

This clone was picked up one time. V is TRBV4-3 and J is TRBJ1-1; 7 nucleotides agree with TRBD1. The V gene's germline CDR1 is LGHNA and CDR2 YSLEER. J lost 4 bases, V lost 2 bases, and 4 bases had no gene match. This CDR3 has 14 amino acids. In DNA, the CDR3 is TGCGCCAGCAGCCAAACAGCAGGGGGCACTGAAGCTTTCTTT. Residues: CASSQTAGGTEAFF.

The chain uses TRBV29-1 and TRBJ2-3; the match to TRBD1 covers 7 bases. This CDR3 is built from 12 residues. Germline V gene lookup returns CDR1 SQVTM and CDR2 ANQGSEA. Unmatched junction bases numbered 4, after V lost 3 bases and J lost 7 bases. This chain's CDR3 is CSVDDRVNTQYF. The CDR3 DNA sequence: TGCAGCGTTGATGACAGGGTAAATACGCAGTATTTT.

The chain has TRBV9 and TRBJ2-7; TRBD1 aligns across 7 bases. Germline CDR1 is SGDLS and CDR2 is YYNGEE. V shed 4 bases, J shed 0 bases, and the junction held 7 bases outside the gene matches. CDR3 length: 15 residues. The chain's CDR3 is CASSKHRDSSYEQYF. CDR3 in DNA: TGTGCCAGCAGCAAGCACCGGGACAGCTCCTACGAGCAGTACTTC.

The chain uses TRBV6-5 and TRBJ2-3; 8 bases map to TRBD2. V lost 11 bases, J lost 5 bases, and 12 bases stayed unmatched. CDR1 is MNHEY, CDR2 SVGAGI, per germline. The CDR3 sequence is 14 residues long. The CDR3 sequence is CAAGGVGFGDTQYF. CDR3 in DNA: TGTGCCGCCGGGGGGGTCGGGTTCGGAGATACGCAGTATTTT.